This TCR beta chain was recovered during a study of early T cells in non-severe SARS-CoV-2 infection. Study context: Sequencing of bulk RNA from unsorted whole blood was done, without chain pairing. Study-level findings and limits: Matches to VDJdb favored anti-spike CD8 responses and missed private and CD4 specificities.

Germline CDR1 is SEHNR and CDR2 is FQNEAQ (reference sequence). Trimming stripped 3 bases from V and 2 bases from J, with 16 bases between. The CDR3 loop spans 16 amino acids. Individual cDNA molecules carried attached unique molecular identifiers. TCRdb reprocessed the 5' RACE reads via MiXCR and lists one record per CDR3 protein. The data show tens of thousands of distinct CDR3 sequences, 5% to 6% seen once. This clonotype was seen repeatedly, ten times or more. Antigen unknown. This sequence was found in an adult who was a healthcare worker with PCR-confirmed SARS-CoV-2 infection or an uninfected control (not recorded which). Sequenced: whole blood. The chain has TRBV7-9 and TRBJ1-2, with a weak D call TRBD1 (6 bases). Written as DNA, the CDR3 is TGTGCCAGCAGCTTCCCCCGCGGGGGGCCGAACTATGGCTACACCTTC. Amino acids: CASSFPRGGPNYGYTF.